Listed here are 18 T cell receptor beta chains from one sample, sequenced in a study of shared clonotypes between healthy human individuals. Here immunoSEQ multiplex PCR was the method, and the copy in TCRdb shows in-frame clones only, minus some. The sample carries more than 850,000 clones, 75% to 80% recorded once. The sequenced sample consisted of memory CD4+ T cells from PBMCs. Subset meaning: CD45RA-negative fraction. These receptors all stem from a young man in good health. Some clones in this sample may be carry-over from other donors' samples.

CDR3 protein: CASSSGQGGETQYF. The CDR3 region has the DNA TGTGCCAGCAGCTCGGGACAGGGGGGAGAGACCCAGTACTTC. The J gene is TRBJ2-5, the V gene TRBV5-8; 11 nucleotides line up with TRBD1. The CDR3 contains 14 residues. Germline V gene lookup returns CDR1 SGHTS and CDR2 YDEGEE. The J segment lost 4 bases and the V segment lost 3 bases, leaving 2 bases of the junction unmatched. The full variable domain, in which reference TRBV5-8 and TRBJ2-5 provide the parts outside the CDR3, is EAGVTQSPTHLIKTRGQQATLRCSPISGHTSVYWYQQALGLGLQFLLWYDEGEERNRGNFPPRFSGRQFPNYSSELNVNALELEDSALYLCASSSGQGGETQYFGPGTRLLVL.

This clone was counted a single time. The chain combines TRBV2 with TRBJ2-3; the D is unclear. The CDR3 runs to 14 residues. Germline values: CDR1 SNHLY, CDR2 FYNNEI. Deletions cut 3 bases from V and 10 bases from J, with 17 bases between. The CDR3 sequence is CASSDYAALSPQYF. The CDR3 DNA is TGTGCCAGCAGTGATTACGCGGCCCTTTCCCCGCAGTATTTT.

This chain connects TRBV7-7 to TRBJ2-2; 9 bases are shared with TRBD1. The germline V gene encodes CDR1 SSHAT and CDR2 FNYEAQ (reference sequence). This CDR3 spans 14 amino acids. Unmatched junction bases numbered 2, after V lost 3 bases and J lost 6 bases. CDR3 in amino acids: CASSFGQGPGELFF. The CDR3 DNA reads as TGTGCCAGCAGCTTCGGACAGGGGCCCGGGGAGCTGTTTTTT. Drawing the rest from reference TRBV7-7 and TRBJ2-2, the complete variable domain is GAGVSQSPRYKVTKRGQDVTLRCDPISSHATLYWYQQALGQGPEFLTYFNYEAQPDKSGLPSDRFSAERPEGSISTLTIQRTEQRDSAMYRCASSFGQGPGELFFGEGSRLTVL.

The rearrangement links TRBV28 to TRBJ2-7, with 8 bases that match TRBD2. J was trimmed by 3 bases and V by 3 bases; bases with no gene match: 4. The V gene's germline CDR1 is MDHEN and CDR2 SYDVKM. The CDR3 extends over 14 amino acids. The CDR3 DNA reads as TGTGCCAGCAGTTTCCATAGCGGGATCTACGAGCAGTACTTC. It codes for CASSFHSGIYEQYF. Combining the CDR3 with reference TRBV28 and TRBJ2-7 gives the whole variable domain DVKVTQSSRYLVKRTGEKVFLECVQDMDHENMFWYRQDPGLGLRLIYFSYDVKMKEKGDIPEGYSVSREKKERFSLILESASTNQTSMYLCASSFHSGIYEQYFGPGTRLTVT.

The rearrangement links TRBV10-2 to TRBJ2-7; TRBD1 matches at 8 bases. V dropped 6 bases and J dropped 4; count of bases not matched to a gene: 2. CDR3 length: 12 residues. Germline V gene data show CDR1 as WSHSY and CDR2 as SAAADI. The CDR3 DNA reads TGCGCCAGCAGGGACAGGGCGTACGAGCAGTACTTC. Its protein is CASRDRAYEQYF.

The rearrangement uses TRBV5-1 and TRBJ2-7; D not resolved. The CDR3 extends over 18 amino acids. Looked up from germline, CDR1 is SGHRS and CDR2 is YFSETQ. Trimming stripped 3 bases from V and 2 bases from J, with 24 bases between. In DNA form, the CDR3 reads TGCGCCAGCAGCTCGAGTCCCGGTTCGAGAGACTCGACCTACGAGCAGTACTTC. It is translated as CASSSSPGSRDSTYEQYF.

The chain uses TRBV6-5 and TRBJ2-5, with a weak D call TRBD1 (6 bases). The CDR3 has 14 residues. V was pared by 6 bases and J by 1 base, with 12 bases between. In germline, CDR1 is MNHEY, CDR2 SVGAGI. CDR3 region: CASRTGTLQETQYF. The CDR3 DNA reads TGTGCCAGCAGGACGGGGACACTCCAAGAGACCCAGTACTTC.

V gene TRBV7-3 combines with J gene TRBJ1-1; D perhaps matches TRBD1 (6 bases). The V and J ends lost 0 bases and 4 bases respectively, with 12 bases between them. Germline V gene data show CDR1 as SGHTA and CDR2 as FQGTGA. The CDR3 spans 15 residues. The CDR3 loop reads CASSLTSGAGTEAFF. The CDR3, as DNA: TGTGCCAGCAGCTTAACGTCAGGGGCCGGCACTGAAGCTTTCTTT.

The chain recombines TRBV28 with TRBJ2-5, with a weak D call TRBD1 (6 bases). The CDR3 runs to 16 residues. Germline loops: CDR1 MDHEN, CDR2 SYDVKM. V dropped 5 bases and J dropped 7 bases, with 23 bases sitting between them. The CDR3 DNA reads TGTGCCAGCAGTACCCCCTTCCAGGGGTCCGGAGGGACCCAGTACTTC. It specifies CASSTPFQGSGGTQYF.

A remark on this clone: The sample carries other DNA sequences with the same CDR3. The CDR3 bases are TGTGCCAGCAGCCTATCAGATACGCAGTATTTT. This sequence encodes CASSLSDTQYF. The chain uses TRBV11-1 and TRBJ2-3; D call uncertain. The V end lost 5 bases, the J end lost 4 bases, and 4 bases lay between the germline ends. The CDR3 has 11 residues. Germline V gives CDR1 SGHAT, CDR2 FQDESV (reference sequence). The complete variable domain, with remaining parts taken from reference TRBV11-1 and TRBJ2-3, reads EAEVAQSPRYKITEKSQAVAFWCDPISGHATLYWYRQILGQGPELLVQFQDESVVDDSQLPKDRFSAERLKGVDSTLKIQPAELGDSAMYLCASSLSDTQYFGPGTRLTVL.

This chain connects TRBV7-3 to TRBJ2-7; the match to TRBD2 covers 7 bases. The CDR3 covers 14 residues. With 5 bases clipped from V and 7 bases from J, the junction kept 11 bases outside the gene matches. The V gene's germline CDR1 is SGHTA and CDR2 FQGTGA. The DNA for the CDR3 is TGTGCCAGCAGCGTGGGAGGGACTACCCGGGAGCAGTACTTC. Encoded protein: CASSVGGTTREQYF.

V gene TRBV27 combines with J gene TRBJ1-3, with D uncertain. This CDR3 has 14 residues. Germline CDR1 and CDR2: MNHEY and SMNVEV (reference sequence). V was clipped by 5 bases and J by 8 bases, with 16 bases between them. Written as DNA, the CDR3 is TGTGCCAGCAGTCCCCAGGCTGCCGAGGACACCATATATTTT. It translates to CASSPQAAEDTIYF.

The V call is TRBV7-8, the J call TRBJ1-4, with TRBD1 identical over 7 bases. With V trimmed by 4 bases and J by 2 bases, 7 bases remained unmatched. From germline, CDR1 is SGHVS and CDR2 FQNEAQ. The CDR3 is made up of 16 amino acids. The CDR3: CASSSTGIFTNEKLFF. The CDR3 region has the DNA TGTGCCAGCAGCTCGACAGGGATATTCACTAATGAAAAACTGTTTTTT.

The chain carries TRBV4-1 and TRBJ2-4, with TRBD1 matching 9 bases. The CDR3 is made up of 19 amino acids. Losses at the gene ends were 3 bases for V and 1 base for J; bases not matched to a gene: 13. Germline V gene sequence: CDR1 MGHRA, CDR2 YSYEKL. As DNA, the CDR3 is TGCGCCAGCAGCCAGGCCGGGACAGGGTTAAGGATGGCCAAAAACATTCAGTACTTC. Encoded protein: CASSQAGTGLRMAKNIQYF.

V and J are TRBV7-8 and TRBJ2-3, with D unresolved. The CDR3 consists of 12 residues. V was trimmed by 5 bases and J by 0 bases, leaving 3 bases between them. Germline assignment: CDR1 SGHVS and CDR2 FQNEAQ. The CDR3 DNA is TGTGCCAGCAGCGATAGCACAGATACGCAGTATTTT. Translated: CASSDSTDTQYF.

This clone was observed a handful of times. The rearrangement links TRBV27 to TRBJ2-3; D might be TRBD1 (6 bases). Trimming pared 1 base from V and 9 bases from J, leaving 17 bases between. The CDR3 has 15 amino acids. Germline loops: CDR1 MNHEY, CDR2 SMNVEV (reference sequence). Written as DNA, the CDR3 is TGTGCCAGCAGTTTATTATCACTGACAGGAGACACGCAGTATTTT. Protein sequence: CASSLLSLTGDTQYF.

This clone occurred once. Within the sample, other DNA sequences also encode this same CDR3. The chain employs TRBV5-4 and TRBJ2-5; 8 nucleotides line up with TRBD1. Germline CDR1 and CDR2: SGHNT and YYREEE (reference sequence). Unmatched junction bases numbered 2, after V lost 3 bases and J lost 4 bases. This CDR3 contains 13 residues. Here the CDR3 DNA reads TGTGCCAGCAGCTCACAGGGGGGAGAGACCCAGTACTTC. It codes for CASSSQGGETQYF.

This clone has just a few counts. The V gene is TRBV19, the J gene TRBJ2-1, with D possibly TRBD2 on 7 matching bases. V gave up 4 bases and J gave up 4 bases, with 14 bases separating them. Germline CDR1 is LNHDA and CDR2 is SQIVND (reference sequence). The CDR3 totals 15 residues. CDR3 nucleotide sequence: TGTGCCAGTAGTACGGGGGGCTTTGGGTACAATGAGCAGTTCTTC. Encoded protein: CASSTGGFGYNEQFF.